Following are 16 T cell receptor beta chains from one sample sequenced in a study of OX40 agonist ivuxolimab in advanced cancers. Libraries were prepared by immunoSEQ multiplex PCR; TCRdb keeps only in-frame clonotypes and omits some of them. The table lists under 65,000 clones, approximately 91% of them singletons. The sequenced sample was CD4+ or CD8+ T cells sorted from blood, obtained in a trial of the OX40 agonist ivuxolimab. The source of these receptors is an adult with an advanced solid tumor such as melanoma, head and neck, liver or kidney cancer.

This clone was counted a single time. V and J are TRBV2 and TRBJ2-1, with TRBD2 identical over 9 bases. The CDR3 extends over 14 amino acids. CDR1 and CDR2 from the germline V gene are SNHLY and FYNNEI. V lost 7 bases, J lost 8 bases, and 9 bases stayed unmatched. CDR3 loop: CASKVASGTHEQFF. CDR3 nucleotide sequence: TGTGCCAGCAAAGTCGCTAGCGGGACTCATGAGCAGTTCTTC.

The V gene is TRBV29-1, the J gene TRBJ2-7; D gene unclear. This CDR3 has 12 amino acids. V was shortened by 6 bases and J by 7 bases, with 16 bases between the two germline ends. Looked up from germline, CDR1 is SQVTM and CDR2 is ANQGSEA. CDR3 loop: CSVAFGAGEQYF. The CDR3 nucleotides read TGCAGCGTCGCCTTTGGAGCCGGGGAGCAGTACTTC.

The chain recombines TRBV5-1 with TRBJ2-7; TRBD2 might be the D (5 bases). V shed 5 bases and J shed 6 bases, with 18 bases lying between them. This CDR3 comprises 14 residues. Germline CDR1 SGHRS, CDR2 YFSETQ. CDR3 sequence reads: CASRVDTGKIEQYF. CDR3 nucleotide sequence: TGCGCCAGCAGAGTTGACACGGGAAAGATCGAGCAGTACTTC.

This clone was counted a few times. V gene TRBV4-1 combines with J gene TRBJ2-7, with TRBD2 matching over 13 bases. Germline CDR1 is MGHRA and CDR2 is YSYEKL. CDR3 length: 15 residues. V dropped 2 bases and J dropped 12; count of bases not matched to a gene: 10. The CDR3 DNA sequence: TGCGCCAGCAGCCAATCCGCGACTAGCGGGAGGTTCCTGTACTTC. Amino acid sequence: CASSQSATSGRFLYF.

The chain links TRBV7-3 to TRBJ2-6; no definite D call. Germline V CDR1 and CDR2: SGHTA, FQGTGA. The CDR3 sequence is 14 residues long. Deletions cut 1 base from V and 1 base from J, with 2 bases between. The CDR3 DNA sequence: TGTGCCAGCAGCTTAAGTTCTGGGGCCAACGTCCTGACTTTC. This translates into CASSLSSGANVLTF.

This clone has only one observation. V gene TRBV7-2 combines with J gene TRBJ1-2, with D possibly being TRBD1 (6 bases). V lost 5 bases and J 0 bases, leaving 13 bases between the germline ends. This CDR3 spans 15 amino acids. From germline, CDR1 is SGHTA and CDR2 FQGNSA. The CDR3 is CASSTRTVANYGYTF. The DNA for the CDR3 is TGTGCCAGCAGCACTCGGACAGTCGCTAACTATGGCTACACCTTC.

The rearrangement joins TRBV4-3 to TRBJ2-6, with D uncertain. V lost 4 bases, J lost 4 bases, and 8 bases lay in between. This CDR3 has 14 amino acids. Looked up from germline, CDR1 is LGHNA and CDR2 is YSLEER. The CDR3 sequence is CASSPMRGANVLTF. CDR3 coding DNA: TGCGCCAGCAGCCCCATGAGGGGGGCCAACGTCCTGACTTTC.

CDR3 DNA sequence: TGTGCCAGCAGTTTAACATCAGGGCTTCCGGCCTACGAGCAGTACTTC. Residues: CASSLTSGLPAYEQYF. This sequence joins TRBV27 and TRBJ2-7; TRBD1 is a possible D gene (5 bases). V lost 2 bases to trimming and J lost 2 bases, with 16 bases between them. This CDR3 contains 16 residues. Germline V lookup: CDR1 MNHEY, CDR2 SMNVEV (reference sequence).

The chain couples TRBV5-1 to TRBJ2-5, with a tentative D call TRBD2 (5 bases). V lost 6 bases, J lost 5 bases, and 17 bases lay in between. The CDR3 contains 14 residues. CDR1 is SGHRS and CDR2 is YFSETQ in the germline V gene. CDR3 sequence (DNA): TGCGCCAGCAAATTGGAGGTAGTAGGGGAGACCCAGTACTTC. It is translated as CASKLEVVGETQYF.

CDR3 sequence: CASSFGRVRTPTSGANVLTF. CDR3 DNA sequence: TGTGCCAGCAGCTTCGGGAGGGTCAGAACTCCGACCTCTGGGGCCAACGTCCTGACTTTC. This chain links TRBV5-4 with TRBJ2-6, with 8 nucleotides matching TRBD2. Trimming removed 2 bases from V and 0 bases from J; junction bases left unmatched: 13. CDR3 size: 20 residues. Germline V gives CDR1 SGHNT, CDR2 YYREEE (reference sequence).

The rearrangement joins TRBV28 to TRBJ2-3, with TRBD1 matching over 9 bases. Germline V gives CDR1 MDHEN, CDR2 SYDVKM. V was pared by 8 bases and J by 3 bases, with 6 bases of the junction left unmatched. There are 14 residues in the CDR3. The CDR3 sequence: CASADRGETDTQYF. The CDR3 DNA follows: TGTGCCAGCGCGGACAGGGGAGAAACAGATACGCAGTATTTT.

This rearrangement joins TRBV9 to TRBJ1-4; no firm D call. The CDR3 spans 13 residues. Per the germline V gene, CDR1 is SGDLS and CDR2 is YYNGEE. V was pared by 5 bases and J by 4 bases, with 9 bases between. The CDR3 protein is CASSRLSNEKLFF. In DNA, the CDR3 is TGTGCCAGCAGTCGACTCAGTAATGAAAAACTGTTTTTT.

CDR3: CSASHENEQFF. CDR3 coding DNA: TGCAGTGCTAGTCACGAAAATGAGCAGTTCTTC. V gene TRBV20-1 combines with J gene TRBJ2-1; D is unclear. Trimming removed 3 bases from V and 7 bases from J, with 7 bases in between. CDR3 length: 11 residues. CDR1 is DFQATT, CDR2 SNEGSKA, per germline (reference sequence).

In its sample, this clone was seen once. This chain links TRBV19 with TRBJ2-1, with 11 positions matching TRBD1. The CDR3 spans 16 residues. After removal of 5 bases from V and 8 bases from J, the junction contained 11 bases not matched to a gene. Germline V CDR1 and CDR2: LNHDA, SQIVND (reference sequence). CDR3 nucleotide sequence: TGTGCCAGTAGTCCGGACAGGGGGCTGTTCAGTCATGAGCAGTTCTTC. Its protein product is CASSPDRGLFSHEQFF.

The J gene is TRBJ2-1, the V gene TRBV9; D gene ambiguous. The CDR3 is made up of 15 amino acids. The germline V gene encodes CDR1 SGDLS and CDR2 YYNGEE. Trimming shortened V by 0 bases and J by 4 bases, and 11 bases separated the two germline ends. CDR3 nucleotide sequence: TGTGCCAGCAGCGTAGACGTCCCCCCTTACAATGAGCAGTTCTTC. Its translation is CASSVDVPPYNEQFF.

The chain uses TRBV29-1 and TRBJ2-5; 10 nucleotides line up with TRBD1. CDR3 length: 15 amino acids. Trimming cost V 4 bases and J 5 bases; bases outside gene matches: 10. Germline loops: CDR1 SQVTM, CDR2 ANQGSEA. As DNA, the CDR3 is TGCAGCGTTGGATCTGGGACAGGGGCGCTGGAGACCCAGTACTTC. This translates into CSVGSGTGALETQYF.